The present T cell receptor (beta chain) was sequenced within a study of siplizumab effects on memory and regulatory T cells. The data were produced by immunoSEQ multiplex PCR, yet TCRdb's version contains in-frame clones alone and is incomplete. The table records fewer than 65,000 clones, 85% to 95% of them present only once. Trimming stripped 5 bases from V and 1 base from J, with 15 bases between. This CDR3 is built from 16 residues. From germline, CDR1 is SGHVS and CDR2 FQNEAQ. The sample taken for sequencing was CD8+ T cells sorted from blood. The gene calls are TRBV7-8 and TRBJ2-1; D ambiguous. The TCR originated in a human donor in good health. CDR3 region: CASSADTLGSYNEQFF. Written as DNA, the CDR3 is TGTGCCAGCAGCGCCGATACCCTGGGTTCCTACAATGAGCAGTTCTTC.